Listed below are T cell receptor beta chains from one sample, sequenced in a study of blood T cell repertoires in COVID-19. The repertoire was sequenced with immunoSEQ multiplex PCR; TCRdb's copy has only in-frame clones and lacks some. The data contain 150,000 to 200,000 clones, more than 90% of them singletons. Sequenced sample: peripheral blood. Receptor source: a man in his 60s with active or convalescent COVID-19. Each CDR3 is given with its conserved first and last residue.

TRBV29-1	TRBJ2-5	CSVMTSGAWGETQYF
TRBV7-2	TRBJ1-2	CASSPGPVNYGYTF
TRBV6-1	TRBJ1-1	CASSERAGRSTEAFF
TRBV10-1	TRBJ2-2	CASGEQGVYTGELFF
TRBV6-2/TRBV6-3	TRBJ2-7	CASSYSRTGAYEQYF
TRBV5-4	TRBJ2-7	CASSLGGTGRYEQYF
TRBV6-5	TRBJ1-2	CASRNADGYTF
TRBV20-1	TRBJ1-1	CSANRNTEAFF
TRBV10-3	TRBJ2-1	CAISGTVTLSSYNEQFF
TRBV3-1/TRBV3-2	TRBJ1-1	CASGKQGAGNTEAFF